This T cell receptor (beta chain) was sequenced for a study of T cells in Graves' hyperthyroidism and ophthalmopathy. Study-wide findings and caveats: Most clonotypes expanded in the thyroid (above 0.001) were also present in blood.

RNA transcripts yielded amplified TCR beta CDR3 regions. First-round RT-PCR of the TCR CDR3 relied on the HTBI primer set. TCRdb ran MiXCR on the multiplex PCR reads and lists one entry per CDR3 protein. Here the sample spans approximately 500,000 distinct CDR3 sequences, around 45% being singletons. Note on this clonotype: What it binds is not known. With a much larger clone just one base away, this may be a read error. This CDR3 is missing its conserved last phenylalanine or tryptophan, likely due to a read error. The DNA is omitted, as the CDR3 cannot be located on it reliably, and the CDR3 follows TCRdb's listing.

The CDR3 totals 8 residues, both ends included. Germline CDR1 and CDR2: SGHAT and FQNNGV. Over 18 months, lack of ophthalmopathy progression marked Graves' hyperthyroidism as stable. Not enrolled were patients with uncontrolled infection, other autoimmune disease, pregnancy or lactation. This sequence joins TRBV11-2 and TRBJ2-6. Sequencing used peripheral blood or thyroid tissue (not recorded which). The TCR comes from a woman under 30 with Graves' hyperthyroidism. CDR3 amino acids: CASSLWTS.